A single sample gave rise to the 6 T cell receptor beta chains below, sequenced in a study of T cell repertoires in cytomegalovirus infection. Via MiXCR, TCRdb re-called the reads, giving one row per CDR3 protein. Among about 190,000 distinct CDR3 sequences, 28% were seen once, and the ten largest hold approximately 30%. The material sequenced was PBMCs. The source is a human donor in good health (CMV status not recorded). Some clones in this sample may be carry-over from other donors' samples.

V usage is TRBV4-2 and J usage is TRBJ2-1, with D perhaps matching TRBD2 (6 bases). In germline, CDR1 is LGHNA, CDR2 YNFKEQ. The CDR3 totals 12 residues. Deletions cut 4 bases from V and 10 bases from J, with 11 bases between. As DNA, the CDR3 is TGTGCCAGCAGCCTCGGGACTCCCGAGCAGTTCTTC. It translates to CASSLGTPEQFF.

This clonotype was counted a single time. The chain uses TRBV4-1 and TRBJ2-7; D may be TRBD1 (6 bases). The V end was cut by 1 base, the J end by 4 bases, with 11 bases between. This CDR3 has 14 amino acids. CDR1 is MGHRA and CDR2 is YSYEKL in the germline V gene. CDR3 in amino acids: CASSQGTATYEQYF. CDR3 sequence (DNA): TGCGCCAGCAGCCAAGGGACAGCCACTTACGAGCAGTACTTC.

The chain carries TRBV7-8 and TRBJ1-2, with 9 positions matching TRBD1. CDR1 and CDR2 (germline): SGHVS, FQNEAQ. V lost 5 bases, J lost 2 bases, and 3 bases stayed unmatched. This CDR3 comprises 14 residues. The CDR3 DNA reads TGTGCCAGCAGCCGGACAGGGGACAACTATGGCTACACCTTC. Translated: CASSRTGDNYGYTF.

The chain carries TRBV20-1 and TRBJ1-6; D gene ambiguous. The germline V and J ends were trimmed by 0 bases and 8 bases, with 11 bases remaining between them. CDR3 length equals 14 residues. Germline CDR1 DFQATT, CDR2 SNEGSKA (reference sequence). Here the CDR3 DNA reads TGCAGTGCTAGAGATCAAGTCCGGCATTCACCCCTCCACTTT. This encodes CSARDQVRHSPLHF.

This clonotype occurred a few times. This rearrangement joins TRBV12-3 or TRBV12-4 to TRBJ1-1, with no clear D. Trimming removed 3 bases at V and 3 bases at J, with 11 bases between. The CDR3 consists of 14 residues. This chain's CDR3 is CASSFRRQDTEAFF. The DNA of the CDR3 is TGTGCCAGCAGTTTCCGGCGTCAGGACACTGAAGCTTTCTTT.

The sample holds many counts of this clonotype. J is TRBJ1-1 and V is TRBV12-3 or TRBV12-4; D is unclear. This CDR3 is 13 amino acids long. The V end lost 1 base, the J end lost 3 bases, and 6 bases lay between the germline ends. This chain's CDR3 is CASSLGRHTEAFF. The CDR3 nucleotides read TGTGCCAGCAGTTTAGGTCGGCACACTGAAGCTTTCTTT.